This entry lists 20 T cell receptor beta chains sequenced from one sample in a study of identical twins. TCRdb called the 5' RACE reads again in MiXCR, with one record for every CDR3 protein. The data hold 1.5 million to 2 million distinct CDR3 sequences, with about 30% observed a single time. Sequencing was done on a sample of cord blood. The receptors come from a newborn girl in good health.

The table lists this clonotype with a count of one. The chain uses TRBV20-1 and TRBJ1-6; D unresolved. V was clipped by 0 bases and J by 6 bases, with 9 bases between them. Germline values: CDR1 DFQATT, CDR2 SNEGSKA (reference sequence). This CDR3 has 14 residues. The DNA for the CDR3 is TGCAGTGCTAGAGATAGCGGCCTTAATTCACCCCTCCACTTT. Amino acids: CSARDSGLNSPLHF.

This clonotype was recorded at least ten times. This chain links TRBV4-2 with TRBJ2-1, with 7 bases aligning to TRBD2. The J segment lost 5 bases and the V segment lost 1 base, leaving 2 bases of the junction unmatched. The germline gives CDR1 LGHNA, CDR2 YNFKEQ. This CDR3 region has 14 residues. The CDR3 protein is CASSQVGTNNEQFF. The CDR3 region has the DNA TGTGCCAGCAGCCAAGTGGGGACTAACAATGAGCAGTTCTTC.

The chain has TRBV29-1 and TRBJ2-5; 8 bases align to TRBD1. The CDR3 totals 12 residues. Germline V gene data show CDR1 as SQVTM and CDR2 as ANQGSEA. V lost 6 bases and J lost 5; bases outside the gene matches: 5. Written as DNA, the CDR3 is TGCAGCGTCCTCCGACAGGGGGAGACCCAGTACTTC. It encodes CSVLRQGETQYF.

This clonotype appeared many times. The J gene is TRBJ2-5, the V gene TRBV5-1; D is unresolved. Germline CDR1 and CDR2: SGHRS and YFSETQ. The CDR3 is 12 amino acids. Trimming shortened V by 1 base and J by 2 bases, and 3 bases separated the two germline ends. The chain's CDR3 is CASSLRQETQYF. CDR3 nucleotide sequence: TGCGCCAGCAGCTTGAGACAAGAGACCCAGTACTTC.

The genes are TRBV4-2 and TRBJ2-1, with D perhaps TRBD1 or TRBD2 (9 bases each). V lost 1 base, J lost 5 bases, and 18 bases lay in between. The germline V gene has CDR1 LGHNA and CDR2 YNFKEQ. The CDR3 runs 17 residues. In DNA form, the CDR3 reads TGTGCCAGCAGCCAAGTACAGGGGGCTAGCGGGAACAATGAGCAGTTCTTC. Encoded protein: CASSQVQGASGNNEQFF.

V usage is TRBV4-2 and J usage is TRBJ2-5; the D call may be TRBD1 or TRBD2 (7 bases each). Germline CDR1 is LGHNA and CDR2 is YNFKEQ. V was trimmed by 0 bases and J by 9 bases, leaving 14 bases between them. This CDR3 contains 14 residues. CDR3 amino acids: CASSQDAAGGAQYF. CDR3 DNA sequence: TGTGCCAGCAGCCAAGATGCGGCAGGGGGGGCCCAGTACTTC.

This clonotype was counted a few times. This chain connects TRBV6-8 to TRBJ2-1; TRBD2 matches 9 bases. The germline V gene encodes CDR1 MNHGY and CDR2 SAAAGT. V gave up 8 bases and J gave up 9 bases; unmatched junction bases: 5. The CDR3 covers 12 residues. The CDR3 DNA is TGTGCCAGCGGACGACTAGCGGTTGAGCAGTTCTTC. This translates into CASGRLAVEQFF.

The chain has TRBV20-1 and TRBJ2-1, with D possibly TRBD2 on 6 matching bases. The CDR3 covers 12 residues. Trimming took off 3 bases at V and 6 bases at J, with 9 bases between the two ends. CDR1 is DFQATT, CDR2 SNEGSKA, per germline (reference sequence). The CDR3 reads CSASRGINEQFF. The CDR3 DNA follows: TGCAGTGCTAGCCGCGGGATCAATGAGCAGTTCTTC.

This clonotype was counted once. This chain connects TRBV30 to TRBJ1-1; unclear D gene. The CDR3 spans 14 residues. V lost 6 bases and J lost 0, with 14 bases in between. Germline lookup yields CDR1 GTSNPN and CDR2 SVGIG (reference sequence). In DNA, the CDR3 is TGTGCCTGCCAGAGAGGGAGGGTGAACACTGAAGCTTTCTTT. Its protein is CACQRGRVNTEAFF.

This chain uses TRBV7-9 with TRBJ1-1; D remains unclear. CDR3 length: 15 residues. CDR1 SEHNR and CDR2 FQNEAQ come from the germline V gene (reference sequence). Trimming removed 3 bases at V and 0 bases at J, with 11 bases between. CDR3 amino acids: CASSFTEPLNTEAFF. DNA for the CDR3: TGTGCCAGCAGCTTTACCGAGCCTTTGAACACTGAAGCTTTCTTT.

This clonotype has a handful of counts. CDR3 sequence (DNA): TGTGCCAGCAGCCCGGGGGCGGCGGACTACGAGCAGTACTTC. Its translation: CASSPGAADYEQYF. This chain uses TRBV28 with TRBJ2-7; D possibly uses TRBD1 or TRBD2 (6 bases each). V lost 6 bases to trimming and J lost 3 bases, with 15 bases between them. The germline CDR1 and CDR2 sequences are MDHEN and SYDVKM. The CDR3 loop spans 14 amino acids.

This clonotype was seen more than once but under ten times. The V gene is TRBV5-1, the J gene TRBJ2-5; the D gene is possibly TRBD2 (6 bases). The J call is uncertain, as TRBJ2-7 better fits the DNA end. CDR3 size: 15 residues. Germline V gives CDR1 SGHRS, CDR2 YFSETQ. The CDR3 DNA follows: TGCGCCAGCAGCTTGGGCGGGAAACGACCCTACGAGCAGTACTTC. This codes for CASSLGGKRPYEQYF.

A few counts support this clonotype. V and J are TRBV6-1 and TRBJ1-1; TRBD1 might be the D (5 bases). V was trimmed by 3 bases and J by 3 bases, leaving 14 bases between them. Per germline, CDR1 MNHNS and CDR2 SASEGT. The CDR3 is 15 residues long. The CDR3 reads CASSEVFGGYTEAFF. DNA of the CDR3: TGTGCCAGCAGTGAGGTGTTTGGGGGGTACACTGAAGCTTTCTTT.

This clonotype was observed a handful of times. The gene calls are TRBV5-6 and TRBJ2-5; a possible D gene is TRBD1 (6 bases). The DNA matches TRBJ2-1 better at its end, which makes the J call doubtful. The CDR3 loop spans 15 amino acids. Germline CDR1 reads SGHDT; CDR2 reads YYEEEE. CDR3 loop: CASSVHRAYQETQFF. The CDR3 coding sequence is TGTGCCAGCAGCGTACACAGGGCGTACCAAGAGACCCAGTTCTTC.

This clonotype was seen only a few times. The V and J genes are TRBV10-3 and TRBJ1-2, with TRBD1 matching over 8 bases. Germline CDR1 and CDR2: ENHRY and SYGVKD. The CDR3 contains 14 residues. Losses at the gene ends were 10 bases for V and 0 bases for J; bases not matched to a gene: 7. This CDR3 reads CASHRTGPNYGYTF. CDR3 DNA sequence: TGTGCCAGTCACAGGACAGGGCCTAACTATGGCTACACCTTC.

This clonotype showed up just a few times. This chain links TRBV4-2 with TRBJ2-5; the D gene is possibly TRBD1 (5 bases). Trimming removed 1 base from V and 5 bases from J, with 8 bases in between. CDR3 size: 13 residues. CDR1 is LGHNA, CDR2 YNFKEQ, per germline. The CDR3 loop reads CASSQVRAETQYF. CDR3 in DNA: TGTGCCAGCAGCCAAGTCAGGGCCGAGACCCAGTACTTC.

The rearrangement links TRBV29-1 to TRBJ1-5; D gene unclear. The CDR3 loop spans 12 amino acids. Germline-derived CDR1 and CDR2 are SQVTM and ANQGSEA. Trimming pared 5 bases from V and 0 bases from J, leaving 5 bases between. This chain's CDR3 is CSVRHSNQPQHF. The CDR3 DNA is TGCAGCGTTCGACATAGCAATCAGCCCCAGCATTTT.

In regard to this clonotype: It may be a read error: a sequence one base away is much more abundant. The gene calls are TRBV12-3 or TRBV12-4 and TRBJ1-6, with 9 bases fitting TRBD1. V dropped 5 bases and J dropped 2; count of bases not matched to a gene: 7. The CDR3 sequence is 17 residues long. CDR3 sequence: CASSLGQGSPYNSPLHF. As DNA, the CDR3 is TGTGCCAGCAGTCTCGGACAGGGGAGCCCCTATAATTCACCCCTCCACTTT.

This clonotype was detected a few times. As DNA, the CDR3 is TGTGCCAGCAGCTTAGGGGGGGACCCGAACACTGAAGCTTTCTTT. Protein product: CASSLGGDPNTEAFF. The chain is built from TRBV11-2 and TRBJ1-1; tentatively, D is TRBD1 (5 bases). This CDR3 is 15 amino acids long. V lost 1 base to trimming and J lost 1 base, with 10 bases between them. Germline V gives CDR1 SGHAT, CDR2 FQNNGV.

This sequence joins TRBV12-3 or TRBV12-4 and TRBJ1-4, with D unresolved. This CDR3 contains 16 residues. Trimming took 1 base from V and 8 from J, leaving 17 bases between them. In DNA, the CDR3 is TGTGCCAGCAGTTTAGTCGTCGGGCCTAGTGGGGAAAAACTGTTTTTT. Translation gives CASSLVVGPSGEKLFF.